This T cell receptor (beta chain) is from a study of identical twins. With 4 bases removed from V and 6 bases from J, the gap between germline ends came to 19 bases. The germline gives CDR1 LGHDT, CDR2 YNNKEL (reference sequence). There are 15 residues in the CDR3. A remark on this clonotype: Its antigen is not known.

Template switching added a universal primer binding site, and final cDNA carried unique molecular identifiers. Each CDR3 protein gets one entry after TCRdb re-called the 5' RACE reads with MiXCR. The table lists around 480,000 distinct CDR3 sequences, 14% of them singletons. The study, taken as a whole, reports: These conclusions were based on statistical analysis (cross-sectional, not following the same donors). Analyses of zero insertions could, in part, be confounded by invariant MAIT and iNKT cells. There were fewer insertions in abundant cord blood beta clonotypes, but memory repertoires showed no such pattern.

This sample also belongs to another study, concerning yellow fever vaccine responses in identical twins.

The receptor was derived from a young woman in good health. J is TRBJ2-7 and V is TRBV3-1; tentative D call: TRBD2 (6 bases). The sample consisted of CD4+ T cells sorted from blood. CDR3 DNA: TGTGCCAGCAGCCTGTTAGCGACCCCGGAGGGCGAGCAGTACTTC. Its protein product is CASSLLATPEGEQYF.